One sample yielded the 27 T cell receptor beta chains listed below, sequenced in a study of shared clonotypes between healthy human individuals. Here immunoSEQ multiplex PCR was the method, and the copy in TCRdb shows in-frame clones only, minus some. The sample carries some 89,000 clones, roughly two thirds recorded once. Sequencing was performed on memory CD8+ T cells sorted from blood. Subset noted: CD45RO+ cells pooled with CCR7-negative TemRA cells. The receptors come from a young man in good health.

The chain recombines TRBV7-2 with TRBJ2-1, with D hard to call. V gave up 1 base and J gave up 12 bases, with 13 bases separating them. Per germline, CDR1 SGHTA and CDR2 FQGNSA. This CDR3 region has 13 residues. Written as DNA, the CDR3 is TGTGCCAGCAGCTTAGGTATCGGCCCCTGGCAGTTCTTC. It codes for CASSLGIGPWQFF.

This rearrangement joins TRBV25-1 to TRBJ2-7; D remains unclear. This CDR3 spans 16 amino acids. Trimming removed 1 base at V and 0 bases at J, with 13 bases between. The germline V gene has CDR1 MGHDK and CDR2 SYGVNS. The chain's CDR3 is CASSEWIYGSSYEQYF. The CDR3 nucleotides are TGTGCCAGCAGTGAATGGATTTATGGCAGCTCCTACGAGCAGTACTTC.

The chain employs TRBV7-9 and TRBJ2-7; weak D call: TRBD2 (5 bases). From germline, CDR1 is SEHNR and CDR2 FQNEAQ (reference sequence). CDR3 length equals 15 residues. The V and J ends lost 3 bases and 3 bases respectively, with 15 bases between them. The CDR3 DNA follows: TGTGCCAGCAGCTTGGATCCACTAGGGAACTACGAGCAGTACTTC. This translates into CASSLDPLGNYEQYF.

The CDR3 loop reads CASSSAGGQGYNEQFF. In DNA form, the CDR3 reads TGTGCCAGCAGCTCGGCCGGGGGACAGGGATACAATGAGCAGTTCTTC. The rearrangement joins TRBV5-6 to TRBJ2-1; 9 bases align to TRBD1. The V segment lost 3 bases and the J segment 4 bases; nucleotides outside the gene matches: 8. CDR3 length: 16 amino acids. Germline V gives CDR1 SGHDT, CDR2 YYEEEE.

This chain connects TRBV7-2 to TRBJ2-1, with unresolved D. From germline, CDR1 is SGHTA and CDR2 FQGNSA. V lost 2 bases, J lost 3 bases, and 11 bases lay in between. The CDR3 sequence is 15 residues long. In DNA, the CDR3 is TGTGCCAGCAGCTTATTGTCCAATTACTACAATGAGCAGTTCTTC. Residues: CASSLLSNYYNEQFF.

This chain joins TRBV6-5 and TRBJ2-5; D is undetermined. The CDR3 covers 15 residues. Between the trimmed V and J ends, which lost 3 bases and 3 bases, there was a span of 14 bases. The germline V gene has CDR1 MNHEY and CDR2 SVGAGI. CDR3 in amino acids: CASSYQELSKETQYF. CDR3 bases: TGTGCCAGCAGTTATCAGGAACTGAGCAAAGAGACCCAGTACTTC.

The chain is built from TRBV19 and TRBJ2-7; 7 bases line up with TRBD1. The J segment lost 2 bases and the V segment lost 6 bases, leaving 7 bases of the junction unmatched. Germline V CDR1 and CDR2: LNHDA, SQIVND (reference sequence). The CDR3 runs 14 residues. CDR3 sequence: CASSEGASAYEQYF. The CDR3 bases are TGTGCCAGTAGCGAGGGGGCGTCGGCCTACGAGCAGTACTTC.

This chain uses TRBV5-1 with TRBJ2-1; 11 bases are a match to TRBD2. Per the germline V gene, CDR1 is SGHRS and CDR2 is YFSETQ. V lost 0 bases, J lost 5 bases, and 4 bases stayed unmatched. This CDR3 contains 16 residues. The CDR3 sequence: CASSLVGLAADNEQFF. The CDR3 bases are TGCGCCAGCAGCTTGGTGGGACTAGCGGCCGACAATGAGCAGTTCTTC.

This clone was found a few times. The CDR3 spells CASIPGDYSNQPQHF. CDR3 coding DNA: TGTGCCAGCATCCCGGGGGACTATAGCAATCAGCCCCAGCATTTT. The chain employs TRBV6-6 and TRBJ1-5; TRBD1 might be the D (5 bases). This CDR3 comprises 15 residues. The V gene lost 7 bases and the J gene lost 0 bases, with 13 bases spanning the gap. Germline CDR1 reads MNHNY; CDR2 reads SVGAGI (reference sequence).

This clone was found many times. The chain has TRBV15 and TRBJ2-7, with 9 bases that match TRBD2. Per germline, CDR1 LNHNV and CDR2 YYDKDF (reference sequence). There are 15 residues in the CDR3. J gave up 4 bases and V 5 bases, and 9 bases lay outside the gene matches. CDR3 nucleotides: TGTGCCACCAGCCCCGGGGCCACTAGCGGGTACGAGCAGTACTTC. This codes for CATSPGATSGYEQYF.

Ten or more counts support this clone. The same CDR3 also results from other DNA sequences found in this sample. This sequence joins TRBV1 and TRBJ2-1; the table's D call TRBD1 went unverified against the DNA. TRBV1 is reported as a pseudogene. The CDR3 totals 15 residues. CDR3 coding DNA: TGCACCAGCAGCCAAGATCACGGACAGGGGGCTCAGCAGTTCTTC. Its protein product is CTSSQDHGQGAQQFF.

The chain joins TRBV9 to TRBJ2-5; TRBD2 agrees at 11 bases. In germline, CDR1 is SGDLS, CDR2 YYNGEE. The V and J ends lost 5 bases and 4 bases, in that order; junction bases with no gene match: 7. The CDR3 is made up of 15 amino acids. The CDR3 protein is CASSPFGTSGETQYF. CDR3 sequence (DNA): TGTGCCAGCAGTCCATTCGGGACTAGCGGAGAGACCCAGTACTTC.

The J gene is TRBJ2-3, the V gene TRBV6-5, with 7 bases matching TRBD1. In germline, CDR1 is MNHEY, CDR2 SVGAGI. This CDR3 has 14 amino acids. The V segment lost 7 bases and the J segment 6 bases; nucleotides outside the gene matches: 10. The CDR3 DNA reads as TGTGCCAGCACCATTTCAGGGGGATCCGATACGCAGTATTTT. It encodes CASTISGGSDTQYF.

In DNA form, the CDR3 reads TGTGCCAGCAGCTATGACAGGGGCCTAGTCGACGCCTATGGCTACACCTTC. The encoded protein is CASSYDRGLVDAYGYTF. The gene calls are TRBV7-2 and TRBJ1-2; 8 bases align to TRBD1. The length of the CDR3 is 17 residues. CDR1 and CDR2 from the germline V gene are SGHTA and FQGNSA. The J segment lost 4 bases and the V segment lost 4 bases, leaving 14 bases of the junction unmatched.

This sequence joins TRBV28 and TRBJ2-5, with 7 bases that match TRBD2. Germline values: CDR1 MDHEN, CDR2 SYDVKM. This CDR3 contains 15 residues. V lost 1 base to trimming and J lost 2 bases; unmatched junction nucleotides: 4. The CDR3, as DNA: TGTGCCAGCAGTTTATCGGGAGGATCGCAAGAGACCCAGTACTTC. Its translation: CASSLSGGSQETQYF.

This chain joins TRBV7-3 and TRBJ2-1; D ambiguous. The ends were cut back, 5 bases at V and 10 bases at J, with 15 bases in the middle. This CDR3 contains 13 residues. Germline values: CDR1 SGHTA, CDR2 FQGTGA. CDR3 protein: CASSPSARVEQFF. The CDR3 DNA sequence: TGTGCCAGCAGCCCCTCGGCGCGCGTAGAGCAGTTCTTC.

This clone was seen more than once but under ten times. This rearrangement joins TRBV11-2 to TRBJ2-3; D is undetermined. The CDR3 contains 12 residues. V gave up 5 bases and J gave up 14 bases, with 17 bases separating them. CDR1 is SGHAT, CDR2 FQNNGV, per germline. The CDR3 region is CASSPTPPQWYF. The CDR3 nucleotides read TGTGCCAGCAGCCCCACCCCCCCACAGTGGTATTTT.

J is TRBJ1-1 and V is TRBV28; TRBD1 agrees at 11 bases. Looked up from germline, CDR1 is MDHEN and CDR2 is SYDVKM. The CDR3 consists of 15 residues. V shed 7 bases, J shed 5 bases, and the junction held 9 bases outside the gene matches. CDR3 DNA: TGTGCCAGCACCCTTAGGACAGGGGGCCGGACTGAAGCTTTCTTT. This translates into CASTLRTGGRTEAFF.

This clone was observed many times. The J gene is TRBJ2-2, the V gene TRBV28; 8 bases agree with TRBD1. Germline V gives CDR1 MDHEN, CDR2 SYDVKM. CDR3 length equals 16 residues. V was clipped by 4 bases and J by 6 bases; unmatched bases: 10. DNA of the CDR3: TGTGCCAGCAGTTCAGTCGCAGGGGGCTCATCCGGGGAGCTGTTTTTT. Translated: CASSSVAGGSSGELFF.

The chain is built from TRBV27 and TRBJ2-5, with D perhaps TRBD2 (6 bases). The end of the DNA is better explained by TRBJ2-7, so the J call may be wrong. The CDR3 is made up of 14 amino acids. Germline V gives CDR1 MNHEY, CDR2 SMNVEV (reference sequence). DNA for the CDR3: TGTGCCAGCAGTTTATTTGCGGGAATGGACGAGCAGTACTTC. Translation: CASSLFAGMDEQYF.

The rearrangement joins TRBV7-6 to TRBJ2-1; TRBD2 aligns across 9 bases. Unmatched junction bases numbered 7, after V lost 8 bases and J lost 2 bases. CDR1 and CDR2 from the germline V gene are SGHVS and FNYEAQ. This CDR3 comprises 15 residues. In DNA form, the CDR3 reads TGTGCCAGCGTCGCGGGAGGGCCCGCCTACAATGAGCAGTTCTTC. As protein: CASVAGGPAYNEQFF.

The table lists this clone with a count of one. Here the CDR3 reads CASSVGTTGELFF. CDR3 bases: TGTGCCAGCAGCGTAGGAACCACCGGGGAGCTGTTTTTT. The chain recombines TRBV9 with TRBJ2-2; the D is unclear. V was cut by 0 bases and J by 4 bases, with 4 bases left in between. CDR1 is SGDLS, CDR2 YYNGEE, per germline. The CDR3 contains 13 residues. Full variable domain (outside the CDR3, taken from reference TRBV9 and TRBJ2-2): DSGVTQTPKHLITATGQRVTLRCSPRSGDLSVYWYQQSLDQGLQFLIQYYNGEERAKGNILERFSAQQFPDLHSELNLSSLELGDSALYFCASSVGTTGELFFGEGSRLTVL.

This clone was seen a handful of times. V usage is TRBV10-2 and J usage is TRBJ2-7, with D possibly called TRBD1 or TRBD2 (6 bases each). Germline V gene data show CDR1 as WSHSY and CDR2 as SAAADI. Trimming removed 2 bases at V and 3 bases at J, with 23 bases between. The CDR3 length is 18 residues. The CDR3 region has the DNA TGCGCCAGCAGTGAGGGGGGGCCTTGGGTAGGGGAGAACTACGAGCAGTACTTC. It encodes CASSEGGPWVGENYEQYF.

This clone was recorded a few times. The chain combines TRBV5-4 with TRBJ1-2; weak D call: TRBD1 (6 bases). CDR1 and CDR2 from the germline V gene are SGHNT and YYREEE (reference sequence). The CDR3 has 15 residues. The V gene lost 0 bases and the J gene lost 3 bases, with 12 bases spanning the gap. The CDR3 spells CASSLVEDRHYGYTF. Written as DNA, the CDR3 is TGTGCCAGCAGCTTGGTGGAGGACAGACACTATGGCTACACCTTC.

There are a few counts of this clone. The chain combines TRBV5-4 with TRBJ2-5, with 8 nucleotides matching TRBD2. Germline CDR1 reads SGHNT; CDR2 reads YYREEE (reference sequence). The CDR3 length is 15 residues. Germline trimming cut 5 bases from V and 3 bases from J; bases unmatched to any gene: 9. The CDR3 DNA sequence: TGTGCCAGCAGTTCGACTAGCGAGGAAAAAGAGACCCAGTACTTC. Translated, it gives CASSSTSEEKETQYF.

V and J are TRBV28 and TRBJ2-3; 10 bases are a match to TRBD2. V lost 2 bases, J lost 0 bases, and 8 bases stayed unmatched. The length of the CDR3 is 18 residues. Looked up from germline, CDR1 is MDHEN and CDR2 is SYDVKM. The DNA of the CDR3 is TGTGCCAGCAGTTTAAAAGCGGGAGGGTATTTTAGCACAGATACGCAGTATTTT. This translates into CASSLKAGGYFSTDTQYF. The full variable domain, with the rest looked up from reference TRBV28 and TRBJ2-3, is DVKVTQSSRYLVKRTGEKVFLECVQDMDHENMFWYRQDPGLGLRLIYFSYDVKMKEKGDIPEGYSVSREKKERFSLILESASTNQTSMYLCASSLKAGGYFSTDTQYFGPGTRLTVL.

V usage is TRBV19 and J usage is TRBJ2-2; D is unclear. Germline loops: CDR1 LNHDA, CDR2 SQIVND (reference sequence). The ends were cut back, 2 bases at V and 1 base at J, with 5 bases in the middle. This CDR3 spans 14 amino acids. The CDR3 bases are TGTGCCAGTAGTATATTGGGGAACACCGGGGAGCTGTTTTTT. Translating it yields CASSILGNTGELFF.